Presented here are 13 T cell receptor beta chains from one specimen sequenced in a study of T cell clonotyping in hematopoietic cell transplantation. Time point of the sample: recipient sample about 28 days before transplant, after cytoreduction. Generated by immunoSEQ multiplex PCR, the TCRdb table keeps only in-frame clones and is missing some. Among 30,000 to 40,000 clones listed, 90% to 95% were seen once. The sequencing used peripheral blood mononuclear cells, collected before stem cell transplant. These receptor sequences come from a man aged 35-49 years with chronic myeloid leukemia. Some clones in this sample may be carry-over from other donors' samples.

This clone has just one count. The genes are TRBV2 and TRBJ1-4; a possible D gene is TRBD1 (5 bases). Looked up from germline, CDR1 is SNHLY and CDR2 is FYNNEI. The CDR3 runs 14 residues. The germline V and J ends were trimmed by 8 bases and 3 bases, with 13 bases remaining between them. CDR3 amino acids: CASLKDSSNEKLFF. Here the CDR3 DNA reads TGTGCCAGCTTGAAAGACAGCTCTAATGAAAAACTGTTTTTT.

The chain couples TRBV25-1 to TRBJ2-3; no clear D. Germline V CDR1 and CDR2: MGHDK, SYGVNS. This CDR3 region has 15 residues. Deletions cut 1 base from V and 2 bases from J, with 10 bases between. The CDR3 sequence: CASSEFLGITDTQYF. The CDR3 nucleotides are TGTGCCAGCAGTGAATTTTTAGGAATCACAGATACGCAGTATTTT.

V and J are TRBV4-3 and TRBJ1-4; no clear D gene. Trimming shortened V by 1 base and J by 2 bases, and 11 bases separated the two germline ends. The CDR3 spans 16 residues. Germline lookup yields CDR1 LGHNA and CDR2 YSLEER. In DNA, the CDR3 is TGCGCCAGCAGCCAAGCGACGGTGGGGACTAATGAAAAACTGTTTTTT. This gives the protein CASSQATVGTNEKLFF.

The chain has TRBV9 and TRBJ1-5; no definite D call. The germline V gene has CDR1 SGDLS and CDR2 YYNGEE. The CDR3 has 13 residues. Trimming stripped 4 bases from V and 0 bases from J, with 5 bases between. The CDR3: CASSLASNQPQHF. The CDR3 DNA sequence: TGTGCCAGCAGCCTAGCTAGCAATCAGCCCCAGCATTTT.

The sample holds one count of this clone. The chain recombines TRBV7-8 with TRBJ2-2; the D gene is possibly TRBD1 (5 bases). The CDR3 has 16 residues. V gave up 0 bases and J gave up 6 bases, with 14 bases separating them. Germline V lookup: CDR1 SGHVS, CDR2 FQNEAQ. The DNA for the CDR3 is TGTGCCAGCAGCTTAGCGCTTCGCAGGGTTGCCGGGGAGCTGTTTTTT. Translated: CASSLALRRVAGELFF.

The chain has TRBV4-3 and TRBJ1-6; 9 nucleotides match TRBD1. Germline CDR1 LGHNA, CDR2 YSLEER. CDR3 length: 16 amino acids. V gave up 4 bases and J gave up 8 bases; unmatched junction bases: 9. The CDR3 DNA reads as TGCGCCAGCAGCCCCCGCGGGGACAGGGTTGATTCACCCCTCCACTTT. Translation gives CASSPRGDRVDSPLHF.

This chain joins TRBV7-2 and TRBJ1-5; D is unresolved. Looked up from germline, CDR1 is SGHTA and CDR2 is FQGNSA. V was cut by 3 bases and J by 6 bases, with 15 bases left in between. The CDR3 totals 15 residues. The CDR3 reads CASSFMANDGQPQHF. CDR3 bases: TGTGCCAGCAGCTTTATGGCCAACGACGGTCAGCCCCAGCATTTT.

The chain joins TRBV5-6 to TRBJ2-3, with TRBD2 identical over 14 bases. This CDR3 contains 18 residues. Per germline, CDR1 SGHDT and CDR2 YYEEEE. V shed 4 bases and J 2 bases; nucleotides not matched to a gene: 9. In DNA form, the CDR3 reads TGTGCCAGCAGCGTGACTAGCGGGGGGGACCCCGACACAGATACGCAGTATTTT. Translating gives CASSVTSGGDPDTDTQYF.

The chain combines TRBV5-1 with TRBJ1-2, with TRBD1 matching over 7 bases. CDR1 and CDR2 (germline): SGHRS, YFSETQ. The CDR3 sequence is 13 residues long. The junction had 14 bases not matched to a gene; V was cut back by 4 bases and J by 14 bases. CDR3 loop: CASSDRDSEGNTF. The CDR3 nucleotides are TGCGCCAGCAGCGACCGGGACAGCGAGGGTAATACCTTC. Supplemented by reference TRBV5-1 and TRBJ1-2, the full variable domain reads KAGVTQTPRYLIKTRGQQVTLSCSPISGHRSVSWYQQTPGQGLQFLFEYFSETQRNKGNFPGRFSGRQFSNSRSEMNVSTLELGDSALYLCASSDRDSEGNTFGSGTRLTVV.

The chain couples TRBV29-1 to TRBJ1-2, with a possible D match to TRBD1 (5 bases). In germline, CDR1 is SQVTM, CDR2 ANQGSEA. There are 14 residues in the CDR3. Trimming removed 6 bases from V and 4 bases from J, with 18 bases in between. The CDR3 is CSVEAEDISYGYTF. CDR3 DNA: TGCAGCGTCGAGGCCGAGGACATAAGCTATGGCTACACCTTC.

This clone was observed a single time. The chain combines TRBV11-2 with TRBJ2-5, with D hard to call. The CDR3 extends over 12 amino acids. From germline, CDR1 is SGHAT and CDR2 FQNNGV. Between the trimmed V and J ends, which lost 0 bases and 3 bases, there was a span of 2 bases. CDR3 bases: TGTGCCAGCAGCTTAGAGGAAGAGACCCAGTACTTC. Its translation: CASSLEEETQYF.

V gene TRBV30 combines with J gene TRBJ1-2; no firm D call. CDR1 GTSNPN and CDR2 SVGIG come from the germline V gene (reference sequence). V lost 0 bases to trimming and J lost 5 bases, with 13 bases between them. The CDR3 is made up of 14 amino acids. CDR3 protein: CAWSVGRKGYGYTF. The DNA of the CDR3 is TGTGCCTGGAGTGTAGGCAGGAAAGGGTATGGCTACACCTTC. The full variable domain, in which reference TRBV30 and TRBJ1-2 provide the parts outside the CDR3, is SQTIHQWPATLVQPVGSPLSLECTVEGTSNPNLYWYRQAAGRGLQLLFYSVGIGQISSEVPQNLSASRPQDRQFILSSKKLLLSDSGFYLCAWSVGRKGYGYTFGSGTRLTVV.

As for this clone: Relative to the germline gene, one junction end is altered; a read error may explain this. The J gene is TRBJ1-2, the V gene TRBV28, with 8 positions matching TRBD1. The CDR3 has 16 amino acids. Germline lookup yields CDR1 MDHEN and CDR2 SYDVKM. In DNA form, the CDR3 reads TGTGCCAGCAGCTTATCCACCCTCGGACAGGGCAAGGGCTACACCTTC. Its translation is CASSLSTLGQGKGYTF.